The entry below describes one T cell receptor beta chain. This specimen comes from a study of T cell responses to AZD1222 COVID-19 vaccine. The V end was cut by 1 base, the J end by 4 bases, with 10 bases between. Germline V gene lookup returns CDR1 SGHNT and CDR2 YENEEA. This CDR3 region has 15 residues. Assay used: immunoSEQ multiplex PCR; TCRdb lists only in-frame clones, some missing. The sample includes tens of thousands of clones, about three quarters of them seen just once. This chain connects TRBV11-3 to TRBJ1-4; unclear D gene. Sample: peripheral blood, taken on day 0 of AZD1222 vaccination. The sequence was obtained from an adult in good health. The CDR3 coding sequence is TGTGCCAGCAGCTTAGGTAGAGGTTTTAATGAAAAACTGTTTTTT. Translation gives CASSLGRGFNEKLFF.